The clone carrying this T cell receptor beta chain was observed once. This sample is drawn from a study of technical replicates of blood from a few donors. Only in-frame clones appear in the TCRdb table, and some are missing; sequencing was by immunoSEQ multiplex PCR. The sample consists of some 96,000 clones, approximately 94% of them appearing once. The J segment lost 3 bases and the V segment lost 0 bases, leaving 4 bases of the junction unmatched. The CDR3 contains 16 residues. Germline V gene data show CDR1 as LGHNA and CDR2 as YNFKEQ. The clonotype comes from a human donor in good health. The specimen was T cells isolated from PBMCs. V and J are TRBV4-2 and TRBJ2-1; 8 nucleotides align to TRBD2. CDR3 nucleotide sequence: TGTGCCAGCAGCCAAGAAAGCGGGAGTTTCTACAATGAGCAGTTCTTC. This sequence encodes CASSQESGSFYNEQFF.